This T cell receptor beta chain derives from a study of T cell repertoires in cytomegalovirus infection (dated by TCRdb to between 2018 and 2020). About the study as a whole: Peptide stimulations targeted recently identified HLA-C-restricted CMV epitopes, whose presentation resists viral immunomodulation, together with well-studied HLA-B-restricted epitopes. Donor HLA type was relevant to the analysis, because carriage of CMV infection together with the matching HLA type was indicated by public TCR beta signatures. The study at large found these results: In both this cohort and an independent roughly 330-donor cohort, the cumulative frequency of public TCR beta family members distinguished carriers of CMV infection plus the relevant HLA type. The ex vivo response was dominated by HLA-C-restricted CMV-specific TCR beta clonotypes, which also provided the single most frequent clonotype in two of eight donors.

Explained via the paper, the treatment or condition label denotes: in vitro stimulation with specific CMV peptide epitopes to enrich CMV-specific T cells. Sequencing was performed on an Illumina HiSeq 1500. The public reads were run again by TCRdb, first through fastp at Q25 and then through MiXCR, and only productive beta chains were kept. Each CDR3 protein gets just one entry, which takes the most common genes and DNA from the rows behind it. Present in this sample are a few hundred thousand distinct CDR3 sequences, roughly 42% of which were seen just once. The ten top clones hold around 50% of the sample. Trimming costs V 0 bases and J 9 bases, and their ends lie 10 bases apart. Looking up the germline V gene yields CDR1 MGHRA and CDR2 YSYEKL. The cysteine opens and the phenylalanine closes a CDR3 of 13 amino acids. CDR3 DNA is the only sequence kept; it has 39 bases, read in frame from the first base.

A remark on this clonotype: What this receptor recognizes is not known. It has no much larger one-base neighbor in the sample; base qualities were not kept.

The TCR was taken from a human donor in good health (CMV status not recorded). Some clones in this sample may be carry-over from other donors' samples. This specimen consisted of cultured PBMCs, obtained from culture after CMV antigen stimulation. This chain joins TRBV4-1 to TRBJ2-3; a weak D assignment points to TRBD2 (5 bases agree). The CDR3 sequence is CASSQESLATQYF. The DNA is as follows: TGCGCCAGCAGCCAAGAAAGTCTAGCAACGCAGTATTTT.